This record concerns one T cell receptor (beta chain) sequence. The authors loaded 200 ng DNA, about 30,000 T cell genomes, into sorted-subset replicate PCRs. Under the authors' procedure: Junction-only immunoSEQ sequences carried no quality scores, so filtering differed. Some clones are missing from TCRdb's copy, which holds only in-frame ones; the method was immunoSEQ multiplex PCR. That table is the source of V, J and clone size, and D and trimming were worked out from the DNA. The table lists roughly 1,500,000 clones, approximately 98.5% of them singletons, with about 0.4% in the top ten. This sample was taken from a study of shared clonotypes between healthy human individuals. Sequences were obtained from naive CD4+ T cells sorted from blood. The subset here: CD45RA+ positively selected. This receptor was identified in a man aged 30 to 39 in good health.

CDR3: CASSVGGRQGHQETQYF. The CDR3 coding sequence is TGTGCCAGCAGCGTAGGGGGACGCCAGGGACATCAAGAGACCCAGTACTTC. J is TRBJ2-5 and V is TRBV9, with D maybe TRBD1 (6 bases). Germline lookup yields CDR1 SGDLS and CDR2 YYNGEE. Trimming removed 0 bases at V and 2 bases at J, with 17 bases between. This CDR3 contains 17 residues.